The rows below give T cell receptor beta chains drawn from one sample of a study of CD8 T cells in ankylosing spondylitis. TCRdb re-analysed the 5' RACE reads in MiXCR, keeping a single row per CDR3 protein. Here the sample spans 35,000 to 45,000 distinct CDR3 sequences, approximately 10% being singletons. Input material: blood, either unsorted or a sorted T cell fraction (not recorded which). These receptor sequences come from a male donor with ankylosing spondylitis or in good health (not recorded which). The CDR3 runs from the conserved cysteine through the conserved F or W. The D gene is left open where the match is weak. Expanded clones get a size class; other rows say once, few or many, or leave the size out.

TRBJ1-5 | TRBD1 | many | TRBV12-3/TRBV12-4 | CASRGQGANQPQHF | TGTGCCAGCAGAGGACAGGGGGCGAATCAGCCCCAGCATTTT
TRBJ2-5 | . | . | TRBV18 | CASSPDGETQYF | TGTGCCAGCTCACCAGACGGGGAGACCCAGTACTTC
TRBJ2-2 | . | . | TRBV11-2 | CASSPIAGELFF | TGTGCCAGCAGCCCGATTGCCGGGGAGCTGTTTTTT
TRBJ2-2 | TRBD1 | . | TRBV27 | CASSLSMAGGPGELFF | TGTGCCAGCAGTTTATCTATGGCAGGGGGCCCCGGGGAGCTGTTTTTT
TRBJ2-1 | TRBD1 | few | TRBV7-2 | CASSLRQGGFDEQFF | TGTGCCAGCAGCTTACGACAGGGTGGGTTCGATGAGCAGTTCTTC
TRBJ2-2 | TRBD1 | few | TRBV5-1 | CASSFSGGVTGELFF | TGCGCCAGCAGCTTTTCAGGGGGCGTCACCGGGGAGCTGTTTTTT
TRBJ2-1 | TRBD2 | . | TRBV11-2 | CASSLGRGVENEQFF | TGTGCCAGCAGCTTAGGCCGGGGGGTAGAGAATGAGCAGTTCTTC
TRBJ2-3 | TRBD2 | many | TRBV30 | CARLAGPGDTQYF | TGTGCCCGCTTAGCGGGCCCCGGGGATACGCAGTATTTT
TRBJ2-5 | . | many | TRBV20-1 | CSASMRPETQYF | TGCAGTGCTAGTATGCGGCCGGAGACCCAGTACTTC
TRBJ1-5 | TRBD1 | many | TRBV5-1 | CASSLGTDSRNQPQHF | TGCGCCAGCAGCTTAGGGACAGATAGTCGGAATCAGCCCCAGCATTTT
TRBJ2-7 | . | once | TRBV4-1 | CASSQDLGVPTYEQYF | TGCGCCAGCAGCCAAGACCTCGGGGTCCCTACCTACGAGCAGTACTTC
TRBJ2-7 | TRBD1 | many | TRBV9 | CASSVGDRVTYEQYF | TGTGCCAGCAGCGTAGGGGACAGAGTCACCTACGAGCAGTACTTC
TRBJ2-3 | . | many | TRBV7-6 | CASSLGWSDTQYF | TGTGCCAGCAGCTTAGGATGGTCAGATACGCAGTATTTT
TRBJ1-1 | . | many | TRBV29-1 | CSVGRNTEAFF | TGCAGCGTTGGACGGAACACTGAAGCTTTCTTT
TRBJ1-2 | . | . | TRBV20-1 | CSARGTKYYGYTF | TGCAGTGCTAGAGGTACAAAGTACTATGGCTACACCTTC
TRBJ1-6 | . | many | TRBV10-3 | CAISADGGVQSPLHF | TGTGCCATCAGTGCCGACGGGGGCGTACAATCACCCCTCCACTTT
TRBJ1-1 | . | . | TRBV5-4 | CVSSSGTPGREAFF | TGTGTCAGCAGCTCTGGGACCCCCGGACGGGAAGCTTTCTTT
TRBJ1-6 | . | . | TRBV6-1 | CASSEASPLHF | TGTGCCAGCAGTGAAGCGTCACCCCTCCACTTT
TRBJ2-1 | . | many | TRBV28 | CASSFSYGQFF | TGTGCCAGCAGTTTCAGCTATGGGCAGTTCTTC
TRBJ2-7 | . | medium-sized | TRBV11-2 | CASSLGQFSYEQYF | TGTGCCAGCAGCCTTGGACAATTTTCCTACGAGCAGTACTTC
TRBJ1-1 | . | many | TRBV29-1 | CSVVGLRDTEAFF | TGCAGCGTTGTGGGCCTAAGGGACACTGAAGCTTTCTTT
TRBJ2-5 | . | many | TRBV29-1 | CSVDNGVGETQYF | TGCAGCGTTGATAATGGGGTTGGGGAGACCCAGTACTTC
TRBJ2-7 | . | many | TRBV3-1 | CASSLDRTYEQYF | TGTGCCAGCAGCCTTGACAGAACCTACGAGCAGTACTTC
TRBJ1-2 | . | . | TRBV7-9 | CASSFGGGSYGYTF | TGTGCCAGCAGCTTTGGGGGTGGAAGCTATGGCTACACCTTC
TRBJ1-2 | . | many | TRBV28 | CASSLGGGYGYTF | TGTGCCAGCAGTTTGGGGGGTGGCTATGGCTACACCTTC
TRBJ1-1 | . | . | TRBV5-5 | CASRHVGGTLKAFF | TGTGCCAGCAGACATGTGGGGGGTACGCTTAAAGCTTTCTTT
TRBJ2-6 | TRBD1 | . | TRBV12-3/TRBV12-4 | CASSLEGQSSPSGANVLTF | TGTGCCAGCAGTTTAGAGGGACAGAGCTCCCCGTCTGGGGCCAACGTCCTGACTTTC
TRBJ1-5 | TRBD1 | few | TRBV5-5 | CASSHWTGAGNNQPQHF | TGTGCCAGCAGCCACTGGACAGGGGCCGGTAACAATCAGCCCCAGCATTTT
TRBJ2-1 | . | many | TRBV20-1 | CSATEYNEQFF | TGCAGTGCTACCGAATACAATGAGCAGTTCTTC
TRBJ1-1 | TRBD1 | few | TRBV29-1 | CSVDRGGGTEAFF | TGCAGCGTAGACAGGGGTGGAGGTACTGAAGCTTTCTTT
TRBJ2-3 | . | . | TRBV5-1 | CASSLRAPPTDTQYF | TGCGCCAGCAGCTTGAGGGCACCCCCCACAGATACGCAGTATTTT
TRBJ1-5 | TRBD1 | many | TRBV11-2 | CASSPRIRTGDFLPRQPQHF | TGTGCCAGCAGCCCTCGAATAAGGACAGGGGATTTCCTTCCCCGTCAGCCCCAGCATTTT
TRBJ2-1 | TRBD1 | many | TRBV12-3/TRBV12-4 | CASSFHSNRGAYNEQFF | TGTGCCAGCAGCTTCCACTCTAACAGGGGCGCCTACAATGAGCAGTTCTTC
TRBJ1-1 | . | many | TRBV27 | CASSLQRGTEAFF | TGTGCCAGCAGTCTCCAGAGGGGAACTGAAGCTTTCTTT
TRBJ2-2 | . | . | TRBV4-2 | CASSPPWDTGELFF | TGTGCCAGCAGCCCTCCCTGGGACACCGGGGAGCTGTTTTTT
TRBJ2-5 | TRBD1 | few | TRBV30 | CARNGQGSETQYF | TGTGCCCGAAACGGACAGGGAAGTGAGACCCAGTACTTC
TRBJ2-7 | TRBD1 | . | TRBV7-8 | CASSLAGTDTYEQYF | TGTGCCAGCAGCTTAGCGGGGACAGACACCTACGAGCAGTACTTC
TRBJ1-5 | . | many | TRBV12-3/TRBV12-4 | CASSATDYQPQHF | TGTGCCAGCAGTGCGACAGATTATCAGCCCCAGCATTTT
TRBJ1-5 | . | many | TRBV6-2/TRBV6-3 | CASSYPSRQSHQPQHF | TGTGCCAGCAGTTACCCGAGTCGGCAGAGCCATCAGCCCCAGCATTTT
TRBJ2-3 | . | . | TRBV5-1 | CASSTRPSTRTQYF | TGCGCCAGCAGCACGAGGCCCTCCACGCGTACGCAGTATTTT
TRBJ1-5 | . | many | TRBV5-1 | CASSLFWGDQPQHF | TGCGCCAGCAGCTTGTTCTGGGGTGATCAGCCCCAGCATTTT
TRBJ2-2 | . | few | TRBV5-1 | CASSNLPGLLVLAGELFF | TGCGCCAGCAGCAACCTTCCGGGACTCCTTGTTCTAGCCGGGGAGCTGTTTTTT
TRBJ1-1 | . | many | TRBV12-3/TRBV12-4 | CASSSQEDF | TGTGCCAGCAGCTCGCAGGAGGACTTT
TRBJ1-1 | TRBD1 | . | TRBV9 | CASSPTGQPNTEAFF | TGTGCCAGCAGCCCGACGGGACAGCCGAACACTGAAGCTTTCTTT
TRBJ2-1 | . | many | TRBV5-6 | CASSLAVYNEQFF | TGTGCCAGCAGCTTGGCGGTCTACAATGAGCAGTTCTTC
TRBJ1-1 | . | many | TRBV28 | CASSPPIGRNTEAFF | TGTGCCAGCAGTCCCCCCATAGGGAGGAACACTGAAGCTTTCTTT
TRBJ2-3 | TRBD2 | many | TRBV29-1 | CSVESPSGGRDTQYF | TGCAGCGTTGAATCCCCTAGCGGGGGCAGGGATACGCAGTATTTT
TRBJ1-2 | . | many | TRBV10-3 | CAISESRRSRDYGYTF | TGTGCCATCAGTGAGTCGAGACGCTCTCGGGACTATGGCTACACCTTC